Presented here are 3 T cell receptor beta chains from one specimen sequenced in a study of lymphopenia after photon versus proton radiotherapy. Produced via immunoSEQ multiplex PCR; TCRdb's table is partial and in-frame only. The table lists some 55,000 clones, about 83% of them singletons. Sequenced material: peripheral blood, taken from a patient treated with photon-based radiotherapy. All receptors derive from a man in his forties or fifties with gastric cancer.

The chain links TRBV19 to TRBJ2-7, with 12 bases fitting TRBD2. The germline CDR1 and CDR2 sequences are LNHDA and SQIVND (reference sequence). The CDR3 is made up of 15 amino acids. The V and J ends lost 4 bases and 2 bases, in that order; junction bases with no gene match: 3. As DNA, the CDR3 is TGTGCCAGTAGTACCCTAGCGGGAGGGACCTACGAGCAGTACTTC. Translation: CASSTLAGGTYEQYF.

The J gene is TRBJ1-2, the V gene TRBV6-4; TRBD1 might be the D (5 bases). Germline lookup yields CDR1 MRHNA and CDR2 SNTAGT. The CDR3 length is 15 residues. Trimming stripped 6 bases from V and 5 bases from J, with 19 bases between. CDR3 coding DNA: TGTGCCAGCAGCGTAGGCGACAGTCCAAGATATGGCTACACCTTC. This translates into CASSVGDSPRYGYTF.

This clone has only a few counts. The chain couples TRBV28 to TRBJ1-2, with D perhaps TRBD1 (5 bases). This CDR3 contains 15 residues. CDR1 MDHEN and CDR2 SYDVKM come from the germline V gene. V was clipped by 4 bases and J by 3 bases, with 15 bases between them. The CDR3: CASSSPFGADYGYTF. In DNA, the CDR3 is TGTGCCAGCAGTTCCCCCTTCGGGGCTGACTATGGCTACACCTTC.